One sample yielded the 3 T cell receptor beta chains listed below, sequenced in a study of cytomegalovirus exposure and HLA in healthy donors. Primers for the PCR totalled 60 Vbeta and 13 Jbeta. TCRdb keeps only in-frame clones here, not all; method: immunoSEQ multiplex PCR. The repertoire holds about 120,000 clones, with 70% to 80% as singletons. The sequenced sample consisted of PBMCs. Receptors were obtained from a female donor in good health and CMV-seronegative.

The chain combines TRBV30 with TRBJ2-3; 10 bases line up with TRBD1. Trimming at V came to 4 bases and at J to 4 bases, leaving 8 bases not matched to a gene. Per germline, CDR1 GTSNPN and CDR2 SVGIG (reference sequence). This CDR3 is built from 15 residues. This CDR3 is CAWTMTGGASDTQYF. The CDR3 coding sequence is TGTGCCTGGACGATGACAGGGGGCGCATCAGATACGCAGTATTTT.

The chain combines TRBV7-2 with TRBJ2-1, with 8 bases aligning to TRBD2. There are 16 residues in the CDR3. With V trimmed by 4 bases and J by 9 bases, 14 bases remained unmatched. Germline-derived CDR1 and CDR2 are SGHTA and FQGNSA. This CDR3 reads CASSSPPASTSGEQFF. The CDR3 DNA follows: TGTGCCAGCAGCTCGCCGCCGGCCTCAACTAGCGGTGAGCAGTTCTTC.

A note on this clone: Mismatch with germline at one junction end may stem from a read error. The chain is built from TRBV7-7 and TRBJ2-5; D remains unclear. This CDR3 contains 14 residues. Germline V lookup: CDR1 SSHAT, CDR2 FNYEAQ (reference sequence). The CDR3 nucleotides read TGTGCTAGCAGCTTAGGTGTCAGCCAAGAGACCCAGTACTTC. Translating it yields CASSLGVSQETQYF.